Included here is one TCR beta chain sequence, with context. The cDNA 3' end received a ligated oligonucleotide with a UMI. First-round PCR used around 4 cycles and beta primers RC1.1 and RC1.2 covering TRBC1 and TRBC2. TCRdb processed the UMI-ligation and nested PCR reads anew with MiXCR; each CDR3 protein has one entry. The sample consists of roughly 51,000 distinct CDR3 sequences, 9% to 15% of them appearing once. The data belong to a study of quantifying T cell responses using KT2 cells. Turning to the study itself: TCR alpha and beta constant-region primers primed reverse transcription of RNA.

The germline V gene encodes CDR1 DFQATT and CDR2 SNEGSKA (reference sequence). CDR3 length: 12 residues. Trimming pared 7 bases from V and 1 base from J, leaving 10 bases between. This chain links TRBV20-1 with TRBJ1-1; TRBD1 might be the D (5 bases). The source is a human donor. Material for sequencing was PBMCs spiked with cells of the T cell clone KT2. For the CDR3, the DNA is TGCAGTGTCGCCGGGGCGAACACTGAAGCTTTCTTT. Protein product: CSVAGANTEAFF.